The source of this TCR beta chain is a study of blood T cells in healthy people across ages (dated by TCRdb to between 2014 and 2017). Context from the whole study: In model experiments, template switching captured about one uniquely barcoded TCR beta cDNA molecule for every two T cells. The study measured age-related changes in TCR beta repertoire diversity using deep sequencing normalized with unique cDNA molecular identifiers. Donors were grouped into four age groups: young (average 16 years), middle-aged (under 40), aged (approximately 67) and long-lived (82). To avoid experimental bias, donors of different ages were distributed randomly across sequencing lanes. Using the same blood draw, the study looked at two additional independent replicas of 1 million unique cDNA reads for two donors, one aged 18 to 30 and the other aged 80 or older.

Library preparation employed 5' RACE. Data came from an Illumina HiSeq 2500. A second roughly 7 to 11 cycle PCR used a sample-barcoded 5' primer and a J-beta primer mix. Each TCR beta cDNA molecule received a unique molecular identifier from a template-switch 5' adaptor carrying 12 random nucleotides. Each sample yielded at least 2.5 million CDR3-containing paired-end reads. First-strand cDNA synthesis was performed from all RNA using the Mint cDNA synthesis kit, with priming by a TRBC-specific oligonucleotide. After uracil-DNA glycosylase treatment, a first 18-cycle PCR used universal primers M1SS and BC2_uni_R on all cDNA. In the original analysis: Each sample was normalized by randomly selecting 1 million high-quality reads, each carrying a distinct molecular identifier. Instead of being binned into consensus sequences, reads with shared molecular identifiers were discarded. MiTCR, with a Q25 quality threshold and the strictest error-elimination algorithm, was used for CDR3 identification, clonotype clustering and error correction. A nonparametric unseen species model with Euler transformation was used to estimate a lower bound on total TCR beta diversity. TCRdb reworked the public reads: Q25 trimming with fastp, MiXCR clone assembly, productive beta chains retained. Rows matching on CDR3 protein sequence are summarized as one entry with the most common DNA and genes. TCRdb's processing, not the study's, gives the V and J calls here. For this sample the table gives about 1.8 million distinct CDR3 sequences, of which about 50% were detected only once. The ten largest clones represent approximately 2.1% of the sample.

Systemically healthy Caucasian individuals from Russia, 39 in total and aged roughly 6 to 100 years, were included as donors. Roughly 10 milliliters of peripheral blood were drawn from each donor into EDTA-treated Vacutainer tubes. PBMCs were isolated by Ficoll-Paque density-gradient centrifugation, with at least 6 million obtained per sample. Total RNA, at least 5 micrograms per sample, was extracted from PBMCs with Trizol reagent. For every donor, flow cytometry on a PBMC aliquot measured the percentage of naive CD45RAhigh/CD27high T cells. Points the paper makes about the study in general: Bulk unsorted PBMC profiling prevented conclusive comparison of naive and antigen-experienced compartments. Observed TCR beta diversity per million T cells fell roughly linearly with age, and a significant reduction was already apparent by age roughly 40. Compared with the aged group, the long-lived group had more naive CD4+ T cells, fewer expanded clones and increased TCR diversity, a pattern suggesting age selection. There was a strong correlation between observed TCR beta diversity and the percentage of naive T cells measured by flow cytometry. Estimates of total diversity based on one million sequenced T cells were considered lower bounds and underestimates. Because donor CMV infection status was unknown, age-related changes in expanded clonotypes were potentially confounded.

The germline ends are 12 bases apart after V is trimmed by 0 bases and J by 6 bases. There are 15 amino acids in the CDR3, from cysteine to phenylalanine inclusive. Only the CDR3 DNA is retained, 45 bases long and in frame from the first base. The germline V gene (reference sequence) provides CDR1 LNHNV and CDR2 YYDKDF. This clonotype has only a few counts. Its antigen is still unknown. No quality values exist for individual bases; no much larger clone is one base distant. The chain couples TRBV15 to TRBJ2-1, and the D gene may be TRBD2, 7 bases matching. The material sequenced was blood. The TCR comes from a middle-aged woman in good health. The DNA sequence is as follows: TGTGCCACCAGCAGAGATCGGGGGGCGAGCAATGAGCAGTTCTTC. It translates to CATSRDRGASNEQFF.